This TCR beta chain emerged from a study of T cells in Graves' hyperthyroidism and ophthalmopathy. Study-wide background: It was at initial diagnosis, before any treatment, that peripheral blood was collected.

Absent ophthalmopathy progression within 18 months defined stable Graves' hyperthyroidism. Patients with uncontrolled infections, other autoimmune diseases, pregnancy or lactation were excluded. Study results and limitations: Researchers report that a 13 V-J model separated ophthalmopathy from stable hyperthyroidism.

This clonotype was recorded at least ten times. Its specificity is unknown. Amplified TCR beta CDR3 regions derived from RNA transcripts. The TCR CDR3 first-round RT-PCR relied on the HTBI primer set. TCRdb called the multiplex PCR reads again in MiXCR, with one record for every CDR3 protein. The data contain around 350,000 distinct CDR3 sequences, about 18% of them singletons. Trimming took 4 bases from V and 7 from J, leaving 8 bases between them. Germline V CDR1 and CDR2: LNHDA, SQIVND (reference sequence). The CDR3 runs 12 residues. This clonotype originated in a young woman with Graves' hyperthyroidism. The sample was blood. The V and J genes are TRBV19 and TRBJ1-5; D gene uncertain. The CDR3 coding sequence is TGTGCCAGTAGTAGTCTGGACCAGCCCCAGCATTTT. This sequence encodes CASSSLDQPQHF.